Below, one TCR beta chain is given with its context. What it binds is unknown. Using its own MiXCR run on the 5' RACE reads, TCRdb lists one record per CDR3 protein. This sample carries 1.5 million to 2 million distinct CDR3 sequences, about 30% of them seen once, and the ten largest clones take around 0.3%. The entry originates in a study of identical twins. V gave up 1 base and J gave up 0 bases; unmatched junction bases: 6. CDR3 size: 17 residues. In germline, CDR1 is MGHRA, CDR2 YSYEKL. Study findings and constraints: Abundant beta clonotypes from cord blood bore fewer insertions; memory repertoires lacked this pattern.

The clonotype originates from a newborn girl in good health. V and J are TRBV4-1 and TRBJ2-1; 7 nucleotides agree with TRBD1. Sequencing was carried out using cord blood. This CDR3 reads CASSQVGGRSSYNEQFF. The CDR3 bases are TGCGCCAGCAGCCAAGTAGGGGGCAGGAGCTCCTACAATGAGCAGTTCTTC.